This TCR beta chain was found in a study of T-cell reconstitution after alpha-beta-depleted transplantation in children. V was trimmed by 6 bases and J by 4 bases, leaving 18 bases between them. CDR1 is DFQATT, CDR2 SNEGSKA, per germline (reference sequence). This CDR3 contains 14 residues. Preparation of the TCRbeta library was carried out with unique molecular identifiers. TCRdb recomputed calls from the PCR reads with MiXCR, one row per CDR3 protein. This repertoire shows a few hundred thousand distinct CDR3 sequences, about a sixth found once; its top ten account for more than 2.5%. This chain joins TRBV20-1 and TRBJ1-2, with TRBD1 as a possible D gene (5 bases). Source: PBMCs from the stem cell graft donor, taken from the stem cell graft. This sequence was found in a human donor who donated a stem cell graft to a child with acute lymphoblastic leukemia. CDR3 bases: TGCAGTGCGACGACCCCAGGGAGGAGCTATGGCTACACCTTC. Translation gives CSATTPGRSYGYTF.